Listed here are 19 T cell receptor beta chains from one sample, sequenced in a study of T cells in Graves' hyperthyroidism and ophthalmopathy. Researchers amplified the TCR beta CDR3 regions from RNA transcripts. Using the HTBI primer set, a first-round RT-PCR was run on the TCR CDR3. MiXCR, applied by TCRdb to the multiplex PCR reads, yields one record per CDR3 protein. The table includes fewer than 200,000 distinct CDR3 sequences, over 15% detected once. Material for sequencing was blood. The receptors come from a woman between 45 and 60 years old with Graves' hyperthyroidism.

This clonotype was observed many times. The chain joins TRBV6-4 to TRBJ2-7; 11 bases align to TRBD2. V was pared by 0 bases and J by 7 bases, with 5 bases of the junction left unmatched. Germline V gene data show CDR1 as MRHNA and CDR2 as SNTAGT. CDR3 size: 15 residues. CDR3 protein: CASSDSSGGAQEQYF. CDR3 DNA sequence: TGTGCCAGCAGTGACTCTAGCGGGGGGGCCCAAGAGCAGTACTTC.

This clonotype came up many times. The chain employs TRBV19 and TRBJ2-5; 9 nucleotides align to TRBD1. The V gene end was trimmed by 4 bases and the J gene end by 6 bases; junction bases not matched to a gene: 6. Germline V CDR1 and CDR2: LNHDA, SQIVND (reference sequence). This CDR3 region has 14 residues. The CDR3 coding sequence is TGTGCCAGTAGTACGACAGGGGGTAGGAAGACCCAGTACTTC. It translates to CASSTTGGRKTQYF.

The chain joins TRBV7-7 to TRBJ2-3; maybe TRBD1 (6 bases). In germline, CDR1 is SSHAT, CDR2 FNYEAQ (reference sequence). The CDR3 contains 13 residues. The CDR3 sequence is CASSQGWSDTQYF. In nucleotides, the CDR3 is TGTGCTAGCTCACAGGGATGGTCAGATACGCAGTATTTT.

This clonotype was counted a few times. The CDR3 nucleotides read TGTGCCAGCAGCCGTGTGGAGGGGGGCACTGAAGCTTTCTTT. Protein product: CASSRVEGGTEAFF. This rearrangement joins TRBV7-8 to TRBJ1-1; maybe TRBD1 (6 bases). The CDR3 loop spans 14 amino acids. Germline-derived CDR1 and CDR2 are SGHVS and FQNEAQ. Trimming left V 5 bases short and J 4 bases short, with 14 bases between. Complete variable domain (other parts from reference TRBV7-8 and TRBJ1-1): GAGVSQSPRYKVAKRGQDVALRCDPISGHVSLFWYQQALGQGPEFLTYFQNEAQLDKSGLPSDRFFAERPEGSVSTLKIQRTQQEDSAVYLCASSRVEGGTEAFFGQGTRLTVV.

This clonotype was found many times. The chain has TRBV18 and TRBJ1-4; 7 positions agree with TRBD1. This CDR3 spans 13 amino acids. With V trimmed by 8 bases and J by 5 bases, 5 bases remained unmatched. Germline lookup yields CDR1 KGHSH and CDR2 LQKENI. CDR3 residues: CASAGGPNEKLFF. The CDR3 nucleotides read TGTGCCAGCGCAGGGGGACCAAATGAAAAACTGTTTTTT. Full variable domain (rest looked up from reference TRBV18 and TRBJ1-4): NAGVMQNPRHLVRRRGQEARLRCSPMKGHSHVYWYRQLPEEGLKFMVYLQKENIIDESGMPKERFSAEFPKEGPSILRIQQVVRGDSAAYFCASAGGPNEKLFFGSGTQLSVL.

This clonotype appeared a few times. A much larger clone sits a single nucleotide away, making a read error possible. The CDR3 reads CASSSGTVDTRYF. The CDR3 nucleotides are TGCGCCAGCAGTTCCGGGACAGTAGATACGCGGTATTTT. The V call is TRBV10-1, the J call TRBJ2-3, with TRBD1 matching 7 bases. The CDR3 runs to 13 residues. Germline V lookup: CDR1 WNHNN, CDR2 SYGVQD (reference sequence).

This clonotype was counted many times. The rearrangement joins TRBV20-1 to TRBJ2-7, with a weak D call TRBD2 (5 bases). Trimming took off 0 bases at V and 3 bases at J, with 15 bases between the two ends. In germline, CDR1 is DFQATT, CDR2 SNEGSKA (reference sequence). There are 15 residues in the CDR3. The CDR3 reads CSARDPRTAFYEQYF. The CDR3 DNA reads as TGCAGTGCTAGAGATCCGCGGACTGCATTCTACGAGCAGTACTTC.

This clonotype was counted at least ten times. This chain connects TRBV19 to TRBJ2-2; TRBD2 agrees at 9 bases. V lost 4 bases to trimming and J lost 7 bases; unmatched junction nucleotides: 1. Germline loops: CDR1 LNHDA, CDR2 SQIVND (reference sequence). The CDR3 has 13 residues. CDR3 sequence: CASSKTSGGELFF. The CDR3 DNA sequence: TGTGCCAGTAGTAAGACTAGCGGCGGGGAGCTGTTTTTT. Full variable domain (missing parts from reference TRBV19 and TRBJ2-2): DGGITQSPKYLFRKEGQNVTLSCEQNLNHDAMYWYRQDPGQGLRLIYYSQIVNDFQKGDIAEGYSVSREKKESFPLTVTSAQKNPTAFYLCASSKTSGGELFFGEGSRLTVL.

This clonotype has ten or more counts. The CDR3 reads CASTGQGAYEQYF. CDR3 sequence (DNA): TGTGCCAGCACGGGACAGGGCGCCTACGAGCAGTACTTC. The chain recombines TRBV3-1 with TRBJ2-7; 9 nucleotides agree with TRBD1. The V gene's germline CDR1 is LGHDT and CDR2 YNNKEL (reference sequence). V lost 7 bases to trimming and J lost 2 bases; unmatched junction nucleotides: 3. The CDR3 consists of 13 residues.

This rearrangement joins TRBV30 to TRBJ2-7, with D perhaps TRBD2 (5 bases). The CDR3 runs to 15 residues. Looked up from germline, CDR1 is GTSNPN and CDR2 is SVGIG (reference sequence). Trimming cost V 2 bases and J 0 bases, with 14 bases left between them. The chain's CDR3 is CAWSRAGGSSYEQYF. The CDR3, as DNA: TGTGCCTGGAGTCGGGCGGGCGGAAGCTCCTACGAGCAGTACTTC. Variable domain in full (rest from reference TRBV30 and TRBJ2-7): SQTIHQWPATLVQPVGSPLSLECTVEGTSNPNLYWYRQAAGRGLQLLFYSVGIGQISSEVPQNLSASRPQDRQFILSSKKLLLSDSGFYLCAWSRAGGSSYEQYFGPGTRLTVT.

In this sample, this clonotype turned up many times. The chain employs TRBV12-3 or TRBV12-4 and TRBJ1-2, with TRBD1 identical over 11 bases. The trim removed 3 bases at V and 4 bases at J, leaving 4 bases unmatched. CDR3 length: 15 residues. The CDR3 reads CASSLDRGLVYGYTF. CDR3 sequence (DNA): TGTGCCAGCAGTTTGGACAGGGGGCTAGTCTATGGCTACACCTTC.

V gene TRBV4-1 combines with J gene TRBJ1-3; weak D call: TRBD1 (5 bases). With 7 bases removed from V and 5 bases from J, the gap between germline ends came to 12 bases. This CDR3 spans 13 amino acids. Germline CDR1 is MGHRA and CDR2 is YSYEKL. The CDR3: CASKGTRRNTIYF. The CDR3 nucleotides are TGCGCCAGCAAGGGGACGAGGCGAAACACCATATATTTT.

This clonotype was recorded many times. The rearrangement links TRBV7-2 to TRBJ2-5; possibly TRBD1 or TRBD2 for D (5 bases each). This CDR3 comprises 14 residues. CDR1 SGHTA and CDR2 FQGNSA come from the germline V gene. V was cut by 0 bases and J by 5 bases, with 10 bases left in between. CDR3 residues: CASSLAHRTETQYF. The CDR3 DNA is TGTGCCAGCAGCTTAGCGCACAGGACTGAGACCCAGTACTTC.

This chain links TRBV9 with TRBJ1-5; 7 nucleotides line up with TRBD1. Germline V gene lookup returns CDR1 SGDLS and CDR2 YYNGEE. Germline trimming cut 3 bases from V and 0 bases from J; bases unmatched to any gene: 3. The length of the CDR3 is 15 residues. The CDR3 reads CASSATGDSNQPQHF. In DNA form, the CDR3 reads TGTGCCAGCAGCGCCACAGGGGATAGCAATCAGCCCCAGCATTTT.

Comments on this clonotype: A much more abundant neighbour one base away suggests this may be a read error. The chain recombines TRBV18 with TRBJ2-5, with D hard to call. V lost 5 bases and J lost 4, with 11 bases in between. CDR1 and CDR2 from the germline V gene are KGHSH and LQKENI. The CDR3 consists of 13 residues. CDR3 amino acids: CASSASVGETQYF. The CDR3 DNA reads TGTGCCAGCTCAGCATCGGTGGGAGAGACCCAGTACTTC. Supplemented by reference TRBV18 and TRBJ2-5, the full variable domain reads NAGVMQNPRHLVRRRGQEARLRCSPMKGHSHVYWYRQLPEEGLKFMVYLQKENIIDESGMPKERFSAEFPKEGPSILRIQQVVRGDSAAYFCASSASVGETQYFGPGTRLLVL.

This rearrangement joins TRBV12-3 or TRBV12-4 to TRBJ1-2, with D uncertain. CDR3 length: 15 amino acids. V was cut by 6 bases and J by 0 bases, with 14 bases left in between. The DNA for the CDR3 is TGTGCCAGCAGCCTAAGCGCCGCTGCTAACTATGGCTACACCTTC. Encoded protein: CASSLSAAANYGYTF.

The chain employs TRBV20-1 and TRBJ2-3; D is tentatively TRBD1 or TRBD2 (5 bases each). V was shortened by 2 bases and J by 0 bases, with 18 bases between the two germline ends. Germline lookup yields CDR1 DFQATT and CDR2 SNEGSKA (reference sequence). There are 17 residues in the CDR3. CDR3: CSARNHLGDPSTDTQYF. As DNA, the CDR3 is TGCAGTGCTAGAAACCACCTAGGGGACCCGAGCACAGATACGCAGTATTTT.

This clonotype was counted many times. The CDR3 spells CASSLGTGSSYEQYF. For the CDR3, the DNA is TGTGCCAGCAGCCTTGGGACAGGGTCTTCCTACGAGCAGTACTTC. The chain combines TRBV7-3 with TRBJ2-7; 9 bases fit TRBD1. Losses at the gene ends were 5 bases for V and 1 base for J; bases not matched to a gene: 6. The germline V gene has CDR1 SGHTA and CDR2 FQGTGA. This CDR3 is built from 15 residues.

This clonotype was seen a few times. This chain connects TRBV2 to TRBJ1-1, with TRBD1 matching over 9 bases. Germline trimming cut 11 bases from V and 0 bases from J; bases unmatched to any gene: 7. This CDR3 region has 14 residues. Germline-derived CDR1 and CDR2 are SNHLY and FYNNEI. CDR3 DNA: TGTGCCGGCCGGTACAGGGGGCTGAACACTGAAGCTTTCTTT. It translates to CAGRYRGLNTEAFF.